This T cell receptor beta chain was obtained from a study of OX40 agonist ivuxolimab in advanced cancers. The overall study: From roughly 20 to 85 years was the age range, with a mean of approximately 63 years, and around 84% were male.

V lost 2 bases and J 1 base, leaving 12 bases between the germline ends. Germline V CDR1 and CDR2: SGDLS, YYNGEE. This CDR3 is 15 amino acids long. Produced via immunoSEQ multiplex PCR; TCRdb's table is partial and in-frame only. This table holds tens of thousands of clones, 75% to 95% found once. This receptor was taken from an adult with an advanced solid tumor such as melanoma, head and neck, liver or kidney cancer. The sequenced sample was CD4+ or CD8+ T cells sorted from blood, obtained in a trial of the OX40 agonist ivuxolimab. This rearrangement joins TRBV9 to TRBJ1-1; TRBD1 is a possible D gene (5 bases). CDR3 region: CASSVGSTANTEAFF. The CDR3 bases are TGTGCCAGCAGCGTGGGATCGACAGCGAACACTGAAGCTTTCTTT.